Below, 15 T cell receptor beta chains from the same sample are listed, as sequenced in a study of cytomegalovirus exposure and HLA in healthy donors. Researchers ran the PCR with 60 Vbeta and 13 Jbeta primers. Here immunoSEQ multiplex PCR was the method, and the copy in TCRdb shows in-frame clones only, minus some. This table holds more than 90,000 clones, about three quarters found once. The sequencing input was PBMCs. The source of these receptors is a human donor in good health.

The sample holds a few counts of this clone. The gene calls are TRBV5-1 and TRBJ1-4, with 10 nucleotides matching TRBD1. The junction had 5 bases not matched to a gene; V was cut back by 3 bases and J by 3 bases. The CDR3 spans 16 residues. The germline V gene encodes CDR1 SGHRS and CDR2 YFSETQ. CDR3: CASSSGQGDPNEKLFF. The DNA for the CDR3 is TGCGCCAGCAGCTCCGGACAGGGGGACCCTAATGAAAAACTGTTTTTT.

CDR3 sequence reads: CASSLGQGRAEAFF. The CDR3 bases are TGTGCCAGCAGCTTGGGACAGGGAAGGGCTGAAGCTTTCTTT. The genes are TRBV7-8 and TRBJ1-1; 9 positions agree with TRBD1. The CDR3 is made up of 14 amino acids. V was pared by 3 bases and J by 6 bases, with 5 bases of the junction left unmatched. Germline V CDR1 and CDR2: SGHVS, FQNEAQ.

In this sample, this clone turned up a few times. The chain has TRBV6-5 and TRBJ1-2; tentatively, D is TRBD1 (5 bases). V was cut by 8 bases and J by 4 bases, with 8 bases left in between. Per the germline V gene, CDR1 is MNHEY and CDR2 is SVGAGI. The CDR3 is 11 residues long. The CDR3 DNA reads TGTGCCAGCCGACAGCTCTATGGCTACACCTTC. It translates to CASRQLYGYTF.

J is TRBJ1-1 and V is TRBV7-6, with no clear D. CDR3 size: 16 residues. The germline gives CDR1 SGHVS, CDR2 FNYEAQ. V was trimmed by 4 bases and J by 0 bases, leaving 15 bases between them. The CDR3 DNA reads as TGTGCCAGCAGCTCCTCCATAACCCTAATGAACACTGAAGCTTTCTTT. The encoded protein is CASSSSITLMNTEAFF.

The V gene is TRBV12-5, the J gene TRBJ1-5, with unresolved D. This CDR3 spans 16 amino acids. V shed 7 bases and J shed 0 bases, with 16 bases lying between them. In germline, CDR1 is LGHNT, CDR2 FRNRAP. The CDR3 reads CASARERLLSNQPQHF. The CDR3 DNA follows: TGTGCTAGTGCCCGCGAGCGACTTCTTAGCAATCAGCCCCAGCATTTT.

This chain joins TRBV30 and TRBJ2-3, with 7 bases identical to TRBD2. With 2 bases clipped from V and 2 bases from J, the junction kept 1 base outside the gene matches. Germline lookup yields CDR1 GTSNPN and CDR2 SVGIG (reference sequence). The CDR3 loop spans 13 amino acids. The CDR3 region is CAWSSGITDTQYF. The CDR3 region has the DNA TGTGCCTGGAGTAGCGGGATCACAGATACGCAGTATTTT.

The CDR3, as DNA: TGCGCCAGCAGCCAAGATGTAAGGGGGCGAATAGCCTACGAGCAGTACTTC. Amino acids: CASSQDVRGRIAYEQYF. The V and J genes are TRBV4-3 and TRBJ2-5; 7 bases map to TRBD1. The DNA end favors TRBJ2-7, so the J call may be wrong. The germline CDR1 and CDR2 sequences are LGHNA and YSLEER. The CDR3 is 17 amino acids.

The chain links TRBV5-1 to TRBJ1-6; 7 bases are a match to TRBD1. Trimming at V came to 0 bases and at J to 6 bases, leaving 3 bases not matched to a gene. Germline V gives CDR1 SGHRS, CDR2 YFSETQ. CDR3 length: 15 residues. CDR3 in amino acids: CASSLEGQPNSPLHF. As DNA, the CDR3 is TGCGCCAGCAGCTTGGAGGGACAGCCTAATTCACCCCTCCACTTT.

This chain connects TRBV5-6 to TRBJ2-2; no reliable D call. The ends were cut back, 7 bases at V and 1 base at J, with 11 bases in the middle. Germline CDR1 is SGHDT and CDR2 is YYEEEE. The CDR3 runs to 14 residues. This CDR3 reads CASDRYLNTGELFF. The CDR3 nucleotides are TGTGCCAGCGATAGATACTTGAACACCGGGGAGCTGTTTTTT.

A single count supports this clone. This CDR3 reads CAGQGGVKTGELFF. As DNA, the CDR3 is TGTGCCGGGCAGGGGGGAGTAAAGACCGGGGAGCTGTTTTTT. The chain uses TRBV30 and TRBJ2-2, with D possibly TRBD1 on 7 matching bases. The CDR3 has 14 amino acids. Deletions cut 8 bases from V and 5 bases from J, with 18 bases between. Germline CDR1 reads GTSNPN; CDR2 reads SVGIG (reference sequence).

The chain combines TRBV6-6 with TRBJ1-5; no clear D. Trimming removed 6 bases at V and 8 bases at J, with 17 bases between. CDR1 MNHNY and CDR2 SVGAGI come from the germline V gene (reference sequence). The CDR3 runs 14 residues. The CDR3, as DNA: TGTGCCAGCAGACCCCTATTGTTGACTGAGCCCCAGCATTTT. Protein sequence: CASRPLLLTEPQHF.

The chain links TRBV10-3 to TRBJ1-1; the D is unclear. CDR3 length equals 15 residues. Deletions cut 2 bases from V and 2 bases from J, with 12 bases between. From germline, CDR1 is ENHRY and CDR2 SYGVKD. CDR3 sequence (DNA): TGTGCCATCAGTGAGGGTTGGGTAGCCAACACTGAAGCTTTCTTT. This codes for CAISEGWVANTEAFF.

The chain has TRBV15 and TRBJ1-6; no reliable D call. Per the germline V gene, CDR1 is LNHNV and CDR2 is YYDKDF (reference sequence). V lost 0 bases and J lost 7, with 16 bases in between. This CDR3 comprises 17 residues. CDR3 region: CATSRDKRTQSNSPLHF. Here the CDR3 DNA reads TGTGCCACCAGCAGAGATAAACGAACACAGTCGAATTCACCCCTCCACTTT.

Only a few counts were recorded for this clone. V and J are TRBV2 and TRBJ2-7; D possibly corresponds to TRBD2 (5 bases). CDR1 and CDR2 (germline): SNHLY, FYNNEI. Trimming cost V 7 bases and J 3 bases, with 13 bases left between them. The CDR3 contains 13 residues. The CDR3 sequence: CASIQEGSYEQYF. The CDR3 DNA sequence: TGTGCCAGCATTCAGGAAGGGAGCTACGAGCAGTACTTC.

This chain joins TRBV29-1 and TRBJ2-2, with a tentative D call TRBD2 (5 bases). Trimming shortened V by 4 bases and J by 4 bases, and 10 bases separated the two germline ends. Germline V gene data show CDR1 as SQVTM and CDR2 as ANQGSEA. The length of the CDR3 is 13 residues. The CDR3 nucleotides read TGCAGCGTTGTAAGGACTCGCACCGGGGAGCTGTTTTTT. Translation: CSVVRTRTGELFF.